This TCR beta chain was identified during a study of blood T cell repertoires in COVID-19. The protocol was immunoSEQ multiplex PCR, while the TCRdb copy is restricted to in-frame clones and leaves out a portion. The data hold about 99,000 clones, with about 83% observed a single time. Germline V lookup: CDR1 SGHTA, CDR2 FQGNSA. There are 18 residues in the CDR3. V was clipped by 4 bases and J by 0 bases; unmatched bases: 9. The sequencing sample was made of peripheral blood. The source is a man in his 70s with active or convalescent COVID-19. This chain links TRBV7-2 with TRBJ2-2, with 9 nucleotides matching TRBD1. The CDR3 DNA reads TGTGCCAGCAGCTCCTACCCGGGACAGGGATCGAACACCGGGGAGCTGTTTTTT. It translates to CASSSYPGQGSNTGELFF.